Shown below are 26 T cell receptor beta chains from a single sample sequenced in a study of T-cell reconstitution after alpha-beta-depleted transplantation in children (dated by TCRdb to 2016 to 2017). The library was made by PCR. Sequencer: Illumina HiSeq 2500. TCR libraries were prepared with molecular barcoding, using unique molecular identifiers to normalize TCRbeta repertoire quantification. TCRdb's own reprocessing of the public reads used fastp at Q25 and MiXCR and kept productive beta chains. Entries are consolidated by CDR3 protein sequence, retaining the most common genes and DNA. The sample has approximately 420,000 distinct CDR3 sequences on record, about a tenth of them singletons. The ten largest clones capture approximately 5% of the sample. The material was PBMCs from the stem cell graft donor, obtained from the stem cell graft. These receptors came from a human donor who donated a stem cell graft to a child with acute myeloid leukemia.

In this sample, this clonotype turned up a few times. The rearrangement uses TRBV11-2 and TRBJ1-2, with 10 bases fitting TRBD1. The germline gives CDR1 SGHAT, CDR2 FQNNGV. The CDR3 is made up of 16 amino acids. Trimming at V came to 6 bases and at J to 6 bases, leaving 13 bases not matched to a gene. The CDR3 DNA reads as TGTGCCAGCAGTTTGATCCGGGACAGGGGCCTCCATGGCTACACCTTC. Its protein product is CASSLIRDRGLHGYTF.

The sample holds a few counts of this clonotype. J is TRBJ1-2 and V is TRBV20-1; D not certain. Germline V gene sequence: CDR1 DFQATT, CDR2 SNEGSKA (reference sequence). This CDR3 has 11 amino acids. CDR3 DNA: TGCAGGGTCAGAGGGCTCTATGGCTACACCTTC. Its protein product is CRVRGLYGYTF.

This clonotype was picked up a small number of times. This CDR3 is CASRPTGGFYEQYF. The CDR3 bases are TGTGCCAGCAGGCCGACAGGGGGATTTTACGAGCAGTACTTC. The chain combines TRBV6-1 with TRBJ2-7, with TRBD1 matching over 9 bases. The CDR3 extends over 14 amino acids. CDR1 MNHNS and CDR2 SASEGT come from the germline V gene. J lost 4 bases, V lost 6 bases, and 7 bases had no gene match.

This chain links TRBV29-1 with TRBJ1-3; possible D gene TRBD1, 5 bases. CDR3 size: 17 residues. The germline V gene encodes CDR1 SQVTM and CDR2 ANQGSEA. V lost 6 bases to trimming and J lost 1 base, with 22 bases between them. CDR3 protein: CSVIPSTSGGSGNTIYF. The DNA of the CDR3 is TGCAGCGTGATACCAAGTACGTCGGGGGGATCTGGAAACACCATATATTTT. Based on the CDR3 plus reference TRBV29-1 and TRBJ1-3, the full variable domain is SAVISQKPSRDICQRGTSLTIQCQVDSQVTMMFWYRQQPGQSLTLIATANQGSEATYESGFVIDKFPISRPNLTFSTLTVSNMSPEDSSIYLCSVIPSTSGGSGNTIYFGEGSWLTVV.

The chain is built from TRBV7-9 and TRBJ2-3; 7 bases match TRBD2. This CDR3 contains 17 residues. Trimming cost V 3 bases and J 5 bases; bases outside gene matches: 14. The germline CDR1 and CDR2 sequences are SEHNR and FQNEAQ (reference sequence). The CDR3 DNA reads as TGTGCCAGCAGCTTCTCGGGGGAGGGCCTGGTTAAAGATACGCAGTATTTT. This codes for CASSFSGEGLVKDTQYF.

This clonotype showed up just a few times. The chain combines TRBV12-3 or TRBV12-4 with TRBJ2-1; 14 nucleotides line up with TRBD2. V lost 5 bases to trimming and J lost 4 bases; unmatched junction nucleotides: 10. This CDR3 has 18 amino acids. The DNA of the CDR3 is TGTGCCAGCAGTCCCGGGACTAGCGGGAGAGGGGCTTACAATGAGCAGTTCTTC. Translation: CASSPGTSGRGAYNEQFF.

There are a few counts of this clonotype. V and J are TRBV7-8 and TRBJ2-3; D is undetermined. Trimming left V 0 bases short and J 0 bases short, with 7 bases between. The CDR3 extends over 15 amino acids. The germline gives CDR1 SGHVS, CDR2 FQNEAQ. The CDR3: CASSLAGKSTDTQYF. CDR3 nucleotides: TGTGCCAGCAGCTTAGCGGGAAAGAGCACAGATACGCAGTATTTT.

V is TRBV20-1 and J is TRBJ2-7; TRBD1 agrees at 7 bases. Germline V gives CDR1 DFQATT, CDR2 SNEGSKA (reference sequence). With V trimmed by 3 bases and J by 2 bases, 10 bases remained unmatched. The CDR3 extends over 15 amino acids. CDR3 sequence: CSARGNRGIPYEQYF. The CDR3 coding sequence is TGCAGTGCTAGGGGGAACAGGGGTATCCCCTACGAGCAGTACTTC.

The rearrangement uses TRBV12-3 or TRBV12-4 and TRBJ1-6; D is ambiguous. Between the trimmed V and J ends, which lost 4 bases and 7 bases, there was a span of 8 bases. This CDR3 is 13 amino acids long. CDR3 in amino acids: CASSWTGNSPLHF. The CDR3 DNA reads TGTGCCAGCAGTTGGACGGGAAATTCACCCCTCCACTTT.

In this sample, this clonotype turned up many times. The chain has TRBV7-9 and TRBJ2-5, with TRBD1 identical over 9 bases. The germline CDR1 and CDR2 sequences are SEHNR and FQNEAQ (reference sequence). V was pared by 3 bases and J by 5 bases, with 1 base of the junction left unmatched. The CDR3 runs to 13 residues. CDR3 nucleotide sequence: TGTGCCAGCAGCTTTGACAGGGGGGAGACCCAGTACTTC. Its protein is CASSFDRGETQYF.

This chain links TRBV10-3 with TRBJ2-1; TRBD1 matches at 9 bases. This CDR3 spans 16 amino acids. The ends lost 3 bases at V and 8 bases at J; junction bases unmatched: 11. Germline assignment: CDR1 ENHRY and CDR2 SYGVKD. CDR3 DNA: TGTGCCATCAGTGAAAGGCAGGGACAGGGTTCCTATGAGCAGTTCTTC. Translating gives CAISERQGQGSYEQFF.

This clonotype was recorded at least ten times. The chain employs TRBV5-1 and TRBJ2-5, with D possibly being TRBD1 (6 bases). This CDR3 has 14 amino acids. V gave up 0 bases and J gave up 2 bases, with 8 bases separating them. CDR1 SGHRS and CDR2 YFSETQ come from the germline V gene. The CDR3 sequence is CASSLGQAQETQYF. In DNA, the CDR3 is TGCGCCAGCAGCTTGGGACAGGCACAAGAGACCCAGTACTTC.

This clonotype was seen at least ten times. CDR3 coding DNA: TGCGCCAGCAGCGGGGGACAGGGGAGGTGGGACACTGAAGCTTTCTTT. It yields the protein CASSGGQGRWDTEAFF. The chain joins TRBV5-1 to TRBJ1-1, with TRBD1 matching 10 bases. The germline CDR1 and CDR2 sequences are SGHRS and YFSETQ. There are 16 residues in the CDR3. The V gene end was trimmed by 4 bases and the J gene end by 3 bases; junction bases not matched to a gene: 9.

This clonotype has just a few counts. This sequence joins TRBV20-1 and TRBJ2-7; 7 nucleotides line up with TRBD1. This CDR3 spans 12 amino acids. The germline V gene has CDR1 DFQATT and CDR2 SNEGSKA (reference sequence). V lost 6 bases and J lost 6; bases outside the gene matches: 8. CDR3 DNA: TGCAGTGCACCAGACAGGGCTAGCGAGCAGTACTTC. Amino acid sequence: CSAPDRASEQYF.

The rearrangement uses TRBV9 and TRBJ2-4, with D perhaps TRBD1 or TRBD2 (6 bases each). V lost 4 bases and J lost 2, with 13 bases in between. CDR3 size: 15 residues. The germline V gene has CDR1 SGDLS and CDR2 YYNGEE. The CDR3: CASSPSGAPKNIQYF. DNA for the CDR3: TGTGCCAGCAGCCCCTCGGGGGCGCCCAAAAACATTCAGTACTTC. The full variable domain, its missing parts supplied by reference TRBV9 and TRBJ2-4, is DSGVTQTPKHLITATGQRVTLRCSPRSGDLSVYWYQQSLDQGLQFLIQYYNGEERAKGNILERFSAQQFPDLHSELNLSSLELGDSALYFCASSPSGAPKNIQYFGAGTRLSVL.

This clonotype was seen a few times. CDR3 amino acids: CASCGLTPSRYNEQFF. The CDR3 nucleotides are TGTGCCAGCTGTGGACTAACTCCTTCCCGCTACAATGAGCAGTTCTTC. V usage is TRBV27 and J usage is TRBJ2-1, with D perhaps TRBD2 (6 bases). The CDR3 totals 16 residues. Germline V gives CDR1 MNHEY, CDR2 SMNVEV (reference sequence). Trimming shortened V by 8 bases and J by 3 bases, and 20 bases separated the two germline ends.

This clonotype came up many times. The chain carries TRBV15 and TRBJ1-5, with 8 bases aligning to TRBD1. Germline loops: CDR1 LNHNV, CDR2 YYDKDF (reference sequence). The junction had 7 bases not matched to a gene; V was cut back by 3 bases and J by 6 bases. The CDR3 totals 15 residues. CDR3 in amino acids: CATSRSRGQGQPQHF. The CDR3 DNA reads TGTGCCACCAGCAGGTCCAGGGGGCAAGGTCAGCCCCAGCATTTT.

This clonotype appeared a few times. This chain links TRBV5-1 with TRBJ2-7; 10 bases are a match to TRBD2. The germline V gene encodes CDR1 SGHRS and CDR2 YFSETQ. The CDR3 extends over 19 amino acids. The trim removed 2 bases at V and 5 bases at J, leaving 19 bases unmatched. As DNA, the CDR3 is TGCGCCAGCAGCTTCCCGGGCCTCGACCCTAGCGGGAGTCCCCACGAGCAGTACTTC. This codes for CASSFPGLDPSGSPHEQYF.

The chain uses TRBV12-3 or TRBV12-4 and TRBJ2-6; 7 nucleotides align to TRBD1. Trimming at V came to 3 bases and at J to 0 bases, leaving 5 bases not matched to a gene. CDR3 size: 17 residues. The CDR3 bases are TGTGCCAGCAGTTTTGGGGACAGCATCTCTGGGGCCAACGTCCTGACTTTC. This encodes CASSFGDSISGANVLTF.

This clonotype has more than one count but fewer than ten. The rearrangement joins TRBV27 to TRBJ1-2, with 7 bases aligning to TRBD1. V lost 6 bases, J lost 3 bases, and 4 bases stayed unmatched. Looked up from germline, CDR1 is MNHEY and CDR2 is SMNVEV (reference sequence). The CDR3 runs to 13 residues. The CDR3 spells CASRNTGDYGYTF. The CDR3 nucleotides read TGTGCCAGCAGAAACACAGGGGACTATGGCTACACCTTC.

The chain couples TRBV5-5 to TRBJ2-7; 9 nucleotides line up with TRBD1. V lost 0 bases, J lost 7 bases, and 8 bases stayed unmatched. The CDR3 has 15 amino acids. CDR1 and CDR2 (germline): SGHKS, YYEKEE (reference sequence). For the CDR3, the DNA is TGTGCCAGCAGCTTGGGATTGGGGACAGGGCTTGAGCAGTACGTC. Amino acids: CASSLGLGTGLEQYV.

This clonotype was detected only a few times. V and J are TRBV12-3 or TRBV12-4 and TRBJ2-3, with 7 positions matching TRBD2. V lost 2 bases to trimming and J lost 1 base; unmatched junction nucleotides: 3. The CDR3 consists of 15 residues. DNA for the CDR3: TGTGCCAGCAGTTTAATGGGGGGGGGCACAGATACGCAGTATTTT. Translated, it gives CASSLMGGGTDTQYF.

This clonotype was detected many times. V usage is TRBV5-6 and J usage is TRBJ2-3, with D possibly matching TRBD1 (5 bases). V was trimmed by 0 bases and J by 2 bases, leaving 13 bases between them. Germline V gene data show CDR1 as SGHDT and CDR2 as YYEEEE. This CDR3 is built from 16 residues. CDR3 in DNA: TGTGCCAGCAGCTTGGCACGGCAGGGAATCACAGATACGCAGTATTTT. Translation: CASSLARQGITDTQYF.

This clonotype has a handful of counts. The genes are TRBV10-3 and TRBJ2-1, with 7 bases fitting TRBD2. Per the germline V gene, CDR1 is ENHRY and CDR2 is SYGVKD. This CDR3 is 14 amino acids long. V lost 4 bases and J lost 6; bases outside the gene matches: 6. The CDR3 protein is CAISGGGLRNEQFF. CDR3 coding DNA: TGTGCCATCAGTGGGGGGGGACTTCGCAATGAGCAGTTCTTC.

The chain couples TRBV7-9 to TRBJ2-1; no firm D call. The V gene's germline CDR1 is SEHNR and CDR2 FQNEAQ (reference sequence). The CDR3 is made up of 15 amino acids. Deletions cut 4 bases from V and 0 bases from J, with 10 bases between. CDR3 DNA: TGTGCCAGCAGCTCCGGAGAAGACTCCTACAATGAGCAGTTCTTC. Translating gives CASSSGEDSYNEQFF. The whole variable domain, remainder taken from reference TRBV7-9 and TRBJ2-1, is DTGVSQNPRHKITKRGQNVTFRCDPISEHNRLYWYRQTLGQGPEFLTYFQNEAQLEKSRLLSDRFSAERPKGSFSTLEIQRTEQGDSAMYLCASSSGEDSYNEQFFGPGTRLTVL.

The rearrangement links TRBV20-1 to TRBJ2-5; D is unclear. Germline V gene data show CDR1 as DFQATT and CDR2 as SNEGSKA (reference sequence). CDR3 length equals 13 residues. Trimming took 0 bases from V and 5 from J, leaving 10 bases between them. CDR3 sequence reads: CSARDWVRETQYF. Written as DNA, the CDR3 is TGCAGTGCTAGAGATTGGGTTCGGGAGACCCAGTACTTC.